This TCR beta chain was sequenced for a study of T cell responses to AZD1222 COVID-19 vaccine. Germline assignment: CDR1 SGHAT and CDR2 FQNNGV. The CDR3 extends over 17 amino acids. J gave up 3 bases and V 5 bases, and 14 bases lay outside the gene matches. Generated by immunoSEQ multiplex PCR, the TCRdb table keeps only in-frame clones and is missing some. Here the sample spans 95,000 to 100,000 clones, about 88% being singletons. Study-wide results and limits: At study baseline, merely five or six AZD1222 recipients were seropositive. All repertoire sampling was performed exclusively after the peak T cell response. Nearly half of the spike-specific TCRs reportedly recognize variant regions that carry no mutations. There were mostly white British donors and more females than males, and clonal diversity was possibly underestimated.

Comment on this clone: What it binds is unknown.

The source material was peripheral blood, sampled on day 0 of AZD1222 vaccination. The sequence was obtained from an adult in good health. This rearrangement joins TRBV11-2 to TRBJ2-3, with 7 bases fitting TRBD1. The CDR3 loop reads CASSHRGGEGWTDTQYF. The CDR3, as DNA: TGTGCCAGCAGCCATAGAGGGGGCGAGGGTTGGACAGATACGCAGTATTTT. Complete variable domain (other parts from reference TRBV11-2 and TRBJ2-3): EAGVAQSPRYKIIEKRQSVAFWCNPISGHATLYWYQQILGQGPKLLIQFQNNGVVDDSQLPKDRFSAERLKGVDSTLKIQPAKLEDSAVYLCASSHRGGEGWTDTQYFGPGTRLTVL.